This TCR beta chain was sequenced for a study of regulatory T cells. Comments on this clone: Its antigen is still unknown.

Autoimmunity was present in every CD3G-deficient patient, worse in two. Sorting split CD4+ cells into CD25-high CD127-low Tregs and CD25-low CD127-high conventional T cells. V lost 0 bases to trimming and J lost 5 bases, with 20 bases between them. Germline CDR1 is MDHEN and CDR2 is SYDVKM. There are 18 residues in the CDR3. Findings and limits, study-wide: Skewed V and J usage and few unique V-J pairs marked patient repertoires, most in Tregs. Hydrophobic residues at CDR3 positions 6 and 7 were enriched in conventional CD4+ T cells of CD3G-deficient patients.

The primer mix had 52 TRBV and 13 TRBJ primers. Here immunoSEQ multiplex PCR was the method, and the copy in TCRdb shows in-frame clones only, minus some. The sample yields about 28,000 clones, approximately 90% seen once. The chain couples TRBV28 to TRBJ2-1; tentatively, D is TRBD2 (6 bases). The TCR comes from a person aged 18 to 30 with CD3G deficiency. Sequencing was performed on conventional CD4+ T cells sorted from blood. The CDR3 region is CASSLWRDVDHPNNEQFF. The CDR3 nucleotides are TGTGCCAGCAGTTTATGGCGGGACGTCGACCACCCTAACAATGAGCAGTTCTTC.